These 23 T cell receptor beta chains originate from one sample sequenced in a study of spatial heterogeneity in lung cancer (dated by TCRdb to about 2019). The label giving this sample's time point can be read as: blood at routine non-recurrence follow-up after resection. Library preparation was by 5' RACE. TCRdb shows the sequencer as NextSeq 500. TCRdb took the public reads, trimmed them with fastp at Q25, ran MiXCR for clone calling and kept in-frame beta chains. Each record represents a unique CDR3 protein, reported with the most common genes and DNA among its rows. The sample table records roughly 120,000 distinct CDR3 sequences; under 14% of these occur just once. Jointly, the top ten make up roughly 26% of the sample. The specimen comprised PBMCs, sampled at follow-up. The receptors derive from a female donor with early-stage non-small cell lung cancer.

This clonotype came up a few times. This rearrangement joins TRBV19 to TRBJ1-5; D unclear. This CDR3 comprises 13 residues. Germline CDR1 LNHDA, CDR2 SQIVND (reference sequence). V was pared by 3 bases and J by 4 bases, with 7 bases between. The chain's CDR3 is CASSIGFNQPQHF. In nucleotides, the CDR3 is TGTGCCAGTAGTATCGGGTTTAATCAGCCCCAGCATTTT.

This clonotype came up a few times. This chain joins TRBV21-1 and TRBJ2-3; TRBD1, as called in the table, went unchecked against the DNA. TRBV21-1 is classified as a pseudogene. This CDR3 is built from 18 residues. The CDR3 DNA sequence: TGTGCCAGCAGCAGCCTCCGGGACAGGGGGCCAAGCACAGATACGCAGTATTTT. Translated: CASSSLRDRGPSTDTQYF.

V gene TRBV28 combines with J gene TRBJ2-7; 7 bases are shared with TRBD1. The length of the CDR3 is 13 residues. CDR1 is MDHEN and CDR2 is SYDVKM in the germline V gene. V dropped 5 bases and J dropped 7; count of bases not matched to a gene: 8. CDR3 residues: CASSNRQGDEQYF. CDR3 sequence (DNA): TGTGCCAGCAGTAACCGACAGGGCGATGAGCAGTACTTC. Filled out from reference TRBV28 and TRBJ2-7, the complete variable domain reads DVKVTQSSRYLVKRTGEKVFLECVQDMDHENMFWYRQDPGLGLRLIYFSYDVKMKEKGDIPEGYSVSREKKERFSLILESASTNQTSMYLCASSNRQGDEQYFGPGTRLTVT.

This clonotype was seen a few times. J is TRBJ1-1 and V is TRBV20-1; D unclear. CDR3 length: 13 amino acids. Germline V gene sequence: CDR1 DFQATT, CDR2 SNEGSKA (reference sequence). V was clipped by 2 bases and J by 4 bases, with 11 bases between them. The CDR3 loop is CSARLGMGTEAFF. The CDR3 DNA follows: TGCAGTGCTAGATTGGGTATGGGCACTGAAGCTTTCTTT.

This clonotype was seen ten or more times. This chain joins TRBV29-1 and TRBJ2-7; D possibly corresponds to TRBD1 (5 bases). The germline CDR1 and CDR2 sequences are SQVTM and ANQGSEA. CDR3 size: 12 residues. Trimming left V 7 bases short and J 1 base short, with 11 bases between. Here the CDR3 DNA reads TGCAGCGGGGTGACAGAATCCTACGAGCAGTACTTC. Translated, it gives CSGVTESYEQYF.

This rearrangement joins TRBV29-1 to TRBJ2-3, with D unresolved. From germline, CDR1 is SQVTM and CDR2 ANQGSEA. The CDR3 contains 14 residues. Trimming stripped 4 bases from V and 2 bases from J, with 13 bases between. The CDR3 reads CSVGTLESTDTQYF. The CDR3 nucleotides read TGCAGCGTTGGGACCCTCGAATCCACAGATACGCAGTATTTT.

This clonotype has a handful of counts. The chain carries TRBV20-1 and TRBJ1-5; 9 positions agree with TRBD1. V shed 1 base, J shed 10 bases, and the junction held 8 bases outside the gene matches. CDR1 is DFQATT and CDR2 is SNEGSKA in the germline V gene (reference sequence). The CDR3 sequence is 14 residues long. CDR3 amino acids: CSARGEQGAGPQHF. CDR3 in DNA: TGCAGTGCTAGAGGGGAACAGGGGGCAGGACCCCAGCATTTT.

V gene TRBV7-9 combines with J gene TRBJ2-1; 8 nucleotides line up with TRBD2. V was clipped by 5 bases and J by 0 bases; unmatched bases: 9. There are 17 residues in the CDR3. Germline V gene data show CDR1 as SEHNR and CDR2 as FQNEAQ (reference sequence). CDR3 bases: TGTGCCAGCAGCACCCCAACTAGCGGAAGCTCCTACAATGAGCAGTTCTTC. Amino acid sequence: CASSTPTSGSSYNEQFF.

This chain joins TRBV29-1 and TRBJ2-3, with a possible D match to TRBD1 (5 bases). CDR1 is SQVTM, CDR2 ANQGSEA, per germline. The CDR3 has 14 amino acids. V was clipped by 5 bases and J by 0 bases, with 12 bases between them. The CDR3 nucleotides are TGCAGCGTTCCAAGGGGCCTGAGCACAGATACGCAGTATTTT. Translating gives CSVPRGLSTDTQYF.

The chain is built from TRBV11-3 and TRBJ2-1, with D possibly matching TRBD1 (5 bases). CDR1 is SGHNT, CDR2 YENEEA, per germline. V lost 5 bases to trimming and J lost 10 bases, with 12 bases between them. The CDR3 has 12 amino acids. CDR3 in DNA: TGTGCCAGCAGCCCTGGGGCGGCGGAGCAGTTCTTC. This encodes CASSPGAAEQFF.

This clonotype was observed a handful of times. This chain joins TRBV23-1 and TRBJ2-5; the D is unclear. TRBV23-1 is classed as an ORF, of uncertain function. Trimming took off 0 bases at V and 1 base at J, with 15 bases between the two ends. The CDR3 length is 17 residues. CDR3 loop: CASSQSVGSLSQETQYF. In DNA, the CDR3 is TGCGCCAGCAGTCAATCCGTTGGGTCCTTGTCCCAAGAGACCCAGTACTTC.

As for this clonotype: This could be a read error, since a much larger clone is one nucleotide away. The chain joins TRBV12-3 or TRBV12-4 to TRBJ1-2; no clear D gene. Trimming stripped 11 bases from V and 4 bases from J, with 14 bases between. The CDR3 is 12 residues long. The CDR3 DNA follows: TGTGCCGGCGGACGAGCCTCCTATGGCTACACCTTC. Translation: CAGGRASYGYTF.

This clonotype was found many times. J is TRBJ1-1 and V is TRBV7-9; TRBD1 might be the D (6 bases). In germline, CDR1 is SEHNR, CDR2 FQNEAQ (reference sequence). The CDR3 has 15 amino acids. V was trimmed by 1 base and J by 4 bases, leaving 13 bases between them. The chain's CDR3 is CASSLGSTGGTEAFF. CDR3 sequence (DNA): TGTGCCAGCAGCTTAGGATCGACAGGCGGCACTGAAGCTTTCTTT.

The chain combines TRBV12-3 or TRBV12-4 with TRBJ1-5; the match to TRBD1 covers 7 bases. V lost 7 bases, J lost 9 bases, and 9 bases stayed unmatched. The CDR3 sequence is 13 residues long. The CDR3 DNA reads TGTGCCAGCACCGTGGGACAGTCTTTGCCCCAGCATTTT. This sequence encodes CASTVGQSLPQHF.

This clonotype was seen more than once but under ten times. V is TRBV7-9 and J is TRBJ1-3; D remains ambiguous. The CDR3 has 15 residues. The germline CDR1 and CDR2 sequences are SEHNR and FQNEAQ (reference sequence). V was shortened by 1 base and J by 2 bases, with 9 bases between the two germline ends. This CDR3 reads CASSLVGIAGNTIYF. DNA of the CDR3: TGTGCCAGCAGCTTAGTAGGTATCGCTGGAAACACCATATATTTT.

This clonotype was found a few times. The chain carries TRBV4-3 and TRBJ1-1; tentative D call: TRBD1 (5 bases). This CDR3 spans 13 amino acids. Trimming took 2 bases from V and 11 from J, leaving 15 bases between them. Germline CDR1 reads LGHNA; CDR2 reads YSLEER. DNA of the CDR3: TGCGCCAGCAGCCAAAAGGCAGGGCTCCCGGCTTTCTTT. Protein product: CASSQKAGLPAFF.

This clonotype was counted once. The chain is built from TRBV5-4 and TRBJ2-4, with TRBD2 matching 14 bases. Germline CDR1 SGHNT, CDR2 YYREEE (reference sequence). J lost 3 bases, V lost 4 bases, and 6 bases had no gene match. This CDR3 has 17 residues. The CDR3 region is CASSPGTSGRVKNIQYF. In DNA, the CDR3 is TGTGCCAGCAGCCCCGGGACTAGCGGGAGAGTCAAAAACATTCAGTACTTC. Full variable domain (remainder filled in from reference TRBV5-4 and TRBJ2-4): ETGVTQSPTHLIKTRGQQVTLRCSSQSGHNTVSWYQQALGQGPQFIFQYYREEENGRGNFPPRFSGLQFPNYSSELNVNALELDDSALYLCASSPGTSGRVKNIQYFGAGTRLSVL.

This chain uses TRBV2 with TRBJ1-5; D unresolved. The CDR3 contains 16 residues. Germline V gene sequence: CDR1 SNHLY, CDR2 FYNNEI. V lost 6 bases to trimming and J lost 4 bases, with 19 bases between them. The CDR3 nucleotides are TGTGCCAGCAGGGGGTCGTTGCTCGCGCCAAATCAGCCCCAGCATTTT. Translated: CASRGSLLAPNQPQHF.

The chain couples TRBV12-3 or TRBV12-4 to TRBJ1-2; possible D gene TRBD1, 5 bases. V lost 3 bases, J lost 4 bases, and 9 bases lay in between. The CDR3 loop spans 13 amino acids. The CDR3 DNA sequence: TGTGCCAGCAGTTTCCAGGGCCCCTATGGCTACACCTTC. It is translated as CASSFQGPYGYTF.

This clonotype was detected ten times or more. The chain recombines TRBV3-1 with TRBJ2-2, with 10 bases lining up with TRBD2. J lost 6 bases, V lost 1 base, and 14 bases had no gene match. This CDR3 is 19 amino acids long. Germline values: CDR1 LGHDT, CDR2 YNNKEL (reference sequence). The CDR3 DNA sequence: TGTGCCAGCAGCCAAGGCAGGAGGAGGAGCGGGAGGGCCCCCGGGGAGCTGTTTTTT. Residues: CASSQGRRRSGRAPGELFF. The whole variable domain, remainder taken from reference TRBV3-1 and TRBJ2-2, is DTAVSQTPKYLVTQMGNDKSIKCEQNLGHDTMYWYKQDSKKFLKIMFSYNNKELIINETVPNRFSPKSPDKAHLNLHINSLELGDSAVYFCASSQGRRRSGRAPGELFFGEGSRLTVL.

This clonotype was seen ten or more times. The chain combines TRBV20-1 with TRBJ2-3; 8 bases agree with TRBD2. The V and J ends lost 0 bases and 9 bases, in that order; junction bases with no gene match: 5. Per germline, CDR1 DFQATT and CDR2 SNEGSKA (reference sequence). CDR3 size: 13 residues. In DNA, the CDR3 is TGCAGTGCTAGAGATCTAGCGGGTCACACGCAGTATTTT. This sequence encodes CSARDLAGHTQYF.

This clonotype was recorded only once. The chain employs TRBV20-1 and TRBJ1-5, with D perhaps TRBD1 (5 bases). The CDR3 covers 15 residues. V lost 0 bases and J 1 base, leaving 10 bases between the germline ends. The germline V gene has CDR1 DFQATT and CDR2 SNEGSKA (reference sequence). The CDR3 DNA reads as TGCAGTGCTAGAGATGGAGGGACCAGCAATCAGCCCCAGCATTTT. Protein product: CSARDGGTSNQPQHF.

This clonotype has at least ten counts. The rearrangement uses TRBV6-5 and TRBJ2-7; the D is unclear. The ends were cut back, 6 bases at V and 4 bases at J, with 16 bases in the middle. The CDR3 loop spans 14 amino acids. CDR1 and CDR2 (germline): MNHEY, SVGAGI. The CDR3 sequence is CASRKNTLAYEQYF. CDR3 coding DNA: TGTGCCAGCAGGAAGAACACTTTAGCTTACGAGCAGTACTTC.